Listed below are T cell receptor beta chains from one sample, sequenced in a study of OX40 agonist ivuxolimab in advanced cancers. Here immunoSEQ multiplex PCR was the method, and the copy in TCRdb shows in-frame clones only, minus some. The sample contains about 58,000 clones, 70% to 90% of which appear only once. Material: CD4+ or CD8+ T cells sorted from blood, obtained in a trial of the OX40 agonist ivuxolimab. All receptors come from an adult with an advanced solid tumor such as melanoma, head and neck, liver or kidney cancer. Each CDR3 is given with its conserved first and last residue. The order of the fields is clone size, D gene, V gene, J gene, CDR3 DNA, CDR3 protein. A D gene is named only where the DNA matches it firmly. Only some rows state a clone size, as once, few, many or a class for expanded clones.

>few|.|TRBV29-1|TRBJ1-4
TGCAGCGTTGAAATCTCTGAAAAACTGTTTTTT
CSVEISEKLFF
>once|TRBD1|TRBV29-1|TRBJ1-4
TGCAGCGGCGGACAGGGGAACGAAAAACTGTTTTTT
CSGGQGNEKLFF
>.|TRBD1|TRBV4-3|TRBJ1-2
TGCGCCAGCAGCCAAGCAGGGGGCCCGATATCTGGCTACACCTTC
CASSQAGGPISGYTF
>.|.|TRBV27|TRBJ2-7
TGTGCCAGCAGTTTAAGTCGGTACTCCGAGCAGTACTTC
CASSLSRYSEQYF
>.|.|TRBV9|TRBJ2-3
TGTGCCAGCAGCGTAGGGGTCCCGCACCGACTCACAGATACGCAGTATTTT
CASSVGVPHRLTDTQYF
>.|.|TRBV5-6|TRBJ2-1
TGTGCCAGCAGCTTGGTGGGCTACAATGAGCAGTTCTTC
CASSLVGYNEQFF
>.|.|TRBV7-2|TRBJ2-1
TGTGCCAGCAGCTTCTCTCCGTTCTCCTACAATGAGCAGTTCTTC
CASSFSPFSYNEQFF
>.|TRBD2|TRBV11-2|TRBJ2-7
TGTGCCAGCAGCTTACGGGGACTAGCGGGAGGGCTCTACGAGCAGTACTTC
CASSLRGLAGGLYEQYF
>.|.|TRBV28|TRBJ2-7
TGTGCCACTACACTCGACCAGGGCTACGAGCAGTACTTC
CATTLDQGYEQYF
>.|TRBD1|TRBV5-1|TRBJ2-7
TGCGCCAGCAGCTCCTTTCCGGGGGACAGGGGTTACGAGCAGTACTTC
CASSSFPGDRGYEQYF
>.|.|TRBV28|TRBJ2-3
TGTGCCAGCAGTCTAGCGCGTAGCACAGATACGCAGTATTTT
CASSLARSTDTQYF
>.|.|TRBV28|TRBJ1-2
TGTGCCAGCAGTTTGGGCTCCTATGGCTACACCTTC
CASSLGSYGYTF
>.|TRBD1|TRBV28|TRBJ1-5
TGTGCCAGCAGTTATGGGACAGGGGCTCAGCCCCAGCATTTT
CASSYGTGAQPQHF
>.|TRBD1|TRBV30|TRBJ1-6
TGTGCCTGGAGTGTACGGGACAGCCCCCTCCACTTT
CAWSVRDSPLHF
>.|TRBD2|TRBV11-1|TRBJ2-7
TGTGCCAGCAGCTTAGGCCCTAGCGGATCCTACGAGCAGTACTTC
CASSLGPSGSYEQYF
>medium-sized|.|TRBV11-2|TRBJ2-7
TGTGCCAGCAGCTCAACAAATTTATACGAGCAGTACTTC
CASSSTNLYEQYF